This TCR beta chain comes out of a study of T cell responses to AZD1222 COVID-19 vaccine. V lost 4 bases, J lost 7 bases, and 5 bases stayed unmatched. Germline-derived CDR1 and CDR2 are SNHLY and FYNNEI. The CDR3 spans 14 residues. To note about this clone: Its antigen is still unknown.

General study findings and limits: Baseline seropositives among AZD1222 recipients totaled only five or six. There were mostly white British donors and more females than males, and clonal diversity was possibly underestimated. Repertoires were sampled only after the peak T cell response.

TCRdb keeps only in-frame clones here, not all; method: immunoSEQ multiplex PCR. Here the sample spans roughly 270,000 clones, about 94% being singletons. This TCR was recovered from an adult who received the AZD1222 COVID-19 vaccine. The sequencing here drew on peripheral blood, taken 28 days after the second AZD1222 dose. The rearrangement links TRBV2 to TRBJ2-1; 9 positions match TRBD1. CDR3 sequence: CASSGRQGGNEQFF. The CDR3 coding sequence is TGTGCCAGCAGTGGACGACAGGGGGGGAATGAGCAGTTCTTC. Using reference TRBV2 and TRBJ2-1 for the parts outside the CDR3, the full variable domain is EPEVTQTPSHQVTQMGQEVILRCVPISNHLYFYWYRQILGQKVEFLVSFYNNEISEKSEIFDDQFSVERPDGSNFTLKIRSTKLEDSAMYFCASSGRQGGNEQFFGPGTRLTVL.